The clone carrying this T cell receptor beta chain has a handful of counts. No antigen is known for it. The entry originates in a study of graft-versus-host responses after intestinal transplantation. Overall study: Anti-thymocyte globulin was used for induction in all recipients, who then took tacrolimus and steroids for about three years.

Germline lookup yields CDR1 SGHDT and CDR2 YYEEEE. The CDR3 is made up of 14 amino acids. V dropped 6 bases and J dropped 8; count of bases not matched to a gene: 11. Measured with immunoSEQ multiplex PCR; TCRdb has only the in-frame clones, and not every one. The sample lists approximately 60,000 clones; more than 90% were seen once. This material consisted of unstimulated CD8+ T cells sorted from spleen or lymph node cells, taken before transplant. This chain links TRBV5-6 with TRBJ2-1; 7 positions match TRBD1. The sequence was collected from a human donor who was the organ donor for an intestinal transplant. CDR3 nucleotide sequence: TGTGCCAGCACCACGACAGGGTCGGCGCATGAGCAGTTCTTC. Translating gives CASTTTGSAHEQFF.